These T cell receptor beta chains were read from a single sample in a study of blood T cell repertoires in COVID-19. Using immunoSEQ multiplex PCR, the repertoire was profiled, and TCRdb retains in-frame clones only, with some absent. The repertoire includes a few hundred thousand clones, roughly four fifths of them detected once, and around 14% sits in the top ten. Sequencing was performed on peripheral blood. These receptors were taken from a person aged 65 to 85 with COVID-19, enrolled during active disease. Both conserved end residues are part of each CDR3. Fields, in order: clone size, CDR3 length, J gene, V gene, D gene, CDR3 protein, CDR3 DNA. A D gene is named only where the DNA matches it firmly. The size of a clone is reported for some rows only, either as once, few or many, or as a class for expanded clones.

abundance: NA; len: 14; j_gene: TRBJ1-5; v_gene: TRBV7-2; d_gene: TRBD1; CDR3aa: CASSPGGGNQPQHF; CDR3nt: TGTGCCAGCAGCCCAGGGGGTGGGAATCAGCCCCAGCATTTT
abundance: NA; len: 17; j_gene: TRBJ2-7; v_gene: TRBV11-2; d_gene: TRBD2; CDR3aa: CASSHRLAGGVSYEQYF; CDR3nt: TGTGCCAGCAGCCACCGACTAGCGGGAGGGGTTTCCTACGAGCAGTACTTC
abundance: few; len: 11; j_gene: TRBJ1-1; v_gene: TRBV20-1; d_gene: NA; CDR3aa: CSAPRIAEAFF; CDR3nt: TGCAGTGCCCCCCGTATCGCTGAAGCTTTCTTT
abundance: few; len: 14; j_gene: TRBJ2-2; v_gene: TRBV4-3; d_gene: NA; CDR3aa: CASSRRLQTGELFF; CDR3nt: TGCGCCAGCAGCCGTAGACTCCAGACCGGGGAGCTGTTTTTT
abundance: NA; len: 14; j_gene: TRBJ2-7; v_gene: TRBV19; d_gene: NA; CDR3aa: CASSSQPGLYEQYF; CDR3nt: TGTGCCAGTAGTTCCCAACCGGGACTTTACGAGCAGTACTTC
abundance: NA; len: 13; j_gene: TRBJ1-1; v_gene: TRBV5-1; d_gene: NA; CDR3aa: CASSPGGRTEAFF; CDR3nt: TGCGCCAGCAGCCCCGGGGGGAGGACTGAAGCTTTCTTT
abundance: NA; len: 16; j_gene: TRBJ1-2; v_gene: TRBV27; d_gene: NA; CDR3aa: CASSNGQPNTVYGYTF; CDR3nt: TGTGCCAGCAGTAATGGACAGCCCAACACCGTCTATGGCTACACCTTC
abundance: NA; len: 11; j_gene: TRBJ2-7; v_gene: TRBV6-2/TRBV6-3; d_gene: NA; CDR3aa: CASSSTYEQYF; CDR3nt: TGTGCCAGCAGTTCCACCTACGAGCAGTACTTC
abundance: NA; len: 16; j_gene: TRBJ1-2; v_gene: TRBV9; d_gene: NA; CDR3aa: CASSAGQGQAPHGYTF; CDR3nt: TGTGCCAGCAGCGCCGGGCAGGGGCAAGCACCTCATGGCTACACCTTC
abundance: NA; len: 15; j_gene: TRBJ1-2; v_gene: TRBV19; d_gene: TRBD1; CDR3aa: CASSQDRGANYGYTF; CDR3nt: TGTGCCAGTAGCCAAGACAGGGGAGCTAACTATGGCTACACCTTC
abundance: NA; len: 14; j_gene: TRBJ2-3; v_gene: TRBV29-1; d_gene: NA; CDR3aa: CSVGEAYSTDTQYF; CDR3nt: TGCAGCGTTGGCGAGGCATATAGCACAGATACGCAGTATTTT
abundance: NA; len: 15; j_gene: TRBJ2-1; v_gene: TRBV18; d_gene: TRBD2; CDR3aa: CASSPGRVTGDEQFF; CDR3nt: TGTGCCAGCTCACCAGGGAGGGTGACGGGCGATGAGCAGTTCTTC
abundance: NA; len: 15; j_gene: TRBJ1-2; v_gene: TRBV18; d_gene: NA; CDR3aa: CASSPFLGQNYGYTF; CDR3nt: TGTGCCAGCTCACCGTTTTTAGGACAGAACTATGGCTACACCTTC
abundance: NA; len: 14; j_gene: TRBJ1-5; v_gene: TRBV28; d_gene: NA; CDR3aa: CASSRDSSNQPQHF; CDR3nt: TGTGCCAGCAGCCGTGACAGTAGCAATCAGCCCCAGCATTTT
abundance: NA; len: 14; j_gene: TRBJ1-6; v_gene: TRBV7-2; d_gene: NA; CDR3aa: CASSSPSYGSPLHF; CDR3nt: TGTGCCAGCAGCTCCCCTAGCTATGGGTCACCCCTCCACTTT
abundance: NA; len: 16; j_gene: TRBJ1-5; v_gene: TRBV6-1; d_gene: TRBD1; CDR3aa: CASSALSGTGNQPQHF; CDR3nt: TGTGCCAGCAGTGCATTATCCGGGACAGGGAATCAGCCCCAGCATTTT
abundance: NA; len: 16; j_gene: TRBJ2-7; v_gene: TRBV28; d_gene: TRBD2; CDR3aa: CASSFSGRPGRTEQYF; CDR3nt: TGTGCCAGCAGTTTTAGCGGGAGGCCGGGTAGGACCGAGCAGTACTTC
abundance: NA; len: 14; j_gene: TRBJ1-2; v_gene: TRBV9; d_gene: TRBD1; CDR3aa: CASRDDRGVGGYTF; CDR3nt: TGTGCCAGCAGGGATGACAGGGGAGTTGGTGGCTACACCTTC
abundance: NA; len: 15; j_gene: TRBJ1-6; v_gene: TRBV28; d_gene: NA; CDR3aa: CASSGGSSYNSPLHF; CDR3nt: TGTGCCAGCAGTGGGGGGAGCTCCTATAATTCACCCCTCCACTTT
abundance: few; len: 11; j_gene: TRBJ2-7; v_gene: TRBV11-2; d_gene: NA; CDR3aa: CASSLYGAVYF; CDR3nt: TGTGCCAGCAGCTTATATGGGGCGGTGTACTTC
abundance: NA; len: 13; j_gene: TRBJ1-2; v_gene: TRBV2; d_gene: NA; CDR3aa: CASRGQPSGGYTF; CDR3nt: TGTGCCAGCAGGGGACAACCCAGCGGTGGCTACACCTTC
abundance: NA; len: 15; j_gene: TRBJ1-1; v_gene: TRBV18; d_gene: NA; CDR3aa: CASSPRGAGDTEAFF; CDR3nt: TGTGCCAGCTCACCACGCGGGGCCGGGGACACTGAAGCTTTCTTT
abundance: once; len: 15; j_gene: TRBJ1-6; v_gene: TRBV3-1/TRBV3-2; d_gene: TRBD1; CDR3aa: CASRISDRANSPLHF; CDR3nt: TGTGCCAGCAGAATTTCGGACAGGGCTAATTCACCCCTCCACTTT
abundance: NA; len: 15; j_gene: TRBJ1-1; v_gene: TRBV6-1; d_gene: TRBD1; CDR3aa: CASSELGRGDTEAFF; CDR3nt: TGTGCCAGCAGTGAATTGGGCAGGGGGGACACTGAAGCTTTCTTT
abundance: NA; len: 13; j_gene: TRBJ2-1; v_gene: TRBV4-3; d_gene: NA; CDR3aa: CASSHESYNEQFF; CDR3nt: TGCGCCAGCAGCCATGAGTCCTACAATGAGCAGTTCTTC
abundance: NA; len: 12; j_gene: TRBJ1-5; v_gene: TRBV15; d_gene: NA; CDR3aa: CATSRDPGSQHF; CDR3nt: TGTGCCACCAGCAGAGATCCCGGGTCCCAGCATTTT
abundance: NA; len: 13; j_gene: TRBJ1-6; v_gene: TRBV28; d_gene: NA; CDR3aa: CASNGRASSPLHF; CDR3nt: TGTGCCAGCAACGGCAGGGCCTCATCACCCCTCCACTTT
abundance: NA; len: 16; j_gene: TRBJ2-7; v_gene: TRBV7-2; d_gene: NA; CDR3aa: CASSLDLWAGAYEQYF; CDR3nt: TGTGCCAGCAGCTTAGATCTCTGGGCAGGGGCATACGAGCAGTACTTC
abundance: NA; len: 18; j_gene: TRBJ1-6; v_gene: TRBV5-8; d_gene: NA; CDR3aa: CASSLLSGSWGDNSPLHF; CDR3nt: TGTGCCAGCAGCTTGTTGTCTGGCAGTTGGGGCGATAATTCACCCCTCCACTTT
abundance: NA; len: 14; j_gene: TRBJ2-1; v_gene: TRBV19; d_gene: TRBD1; CDR3aa: CASSPGQGGNEQFF; CDR3nt: TGTGCCAGTAGTCCGGGACAGGGGGGGAATGAGCAGTTCTTC
abundance: NA; len: 16; j_gene: TRBJ2-7; v_gene: TRBV3-1/TRBV3-2; d_gene: NA; CDR3aa: CASSQVHRAPSYEQYF; CDR3nt: TGTGCCAGCAGCCAAGTCCACAGGGCCCCTTCCTACGAGCAGTACTTC
abundance: once; len: 13; j_gene: TRBJ1-1; v_gene: TRBV9; d_gene: NA; CDR3aa: CASSAHRNTEAFF; CDR3nt: TGTGCCAGCAGCGCACACCGGAACACTGAAGCTTTCTTT
abundance: NA; len: 17; j_gene: TRBJ1-2; v_gene: TRBV30; d_gene: TRBD1; CDR3aa: CAWSKGTGVPGLYGYTF; CDR3nt: TGTGCCTGGAGTAAGGGGACAGGGGTACCTGGCCTCTATGGCTACACCTTC
abundance: NA; len: 18; j_gene: TRBJ2-7; v_gene: TRBV7-2; d_gene: NA; CDR3aa: CASSFTLSLGGALYEQYF; CDR3nt: TGTGCCAGCAGCTTCACCCTTTCGTTAGGGGGAGCCCTCTACGAGCAGTACTTC
abundance: NA; len: 13; j_gene: TRBJ1-4; v_gene: TRBV5-1; d_gene: TRBD1; CDR3aa: CASKGQTNEKLFF; CDR3nt: TGCGCCAGCAAGGGACAGACTAATGAAAAACTGTTTTTT
abundance: NA; len: 13; j_gene: TRBJ2-2; v_gene: TRBV29-1; d_gene: NA; CDR3aa: CSIDTANTGELFF; CDR3nt: TGCAGCATAGACACGGCGAACACCGGGGAGCTGTTTTTT
abundance: few; len: 15; j_gene: TRBJ2-7; v_gene: TRBV4-2; d_gene: NA; CDR3aa: CASSQELDSSYEQYF; CDR3nt: TGTGCCAGCAGCCAAGAATTGGACAGCTCCTACGAGCAGTACTTC
abundance: NA; len: 13; j_gene: TRBJ1-3; v_gene: TRBV12-3/TRBV12-4; d_gene: NA; CDR3aa: CASSSAAGNTIYF; CDR3nt: TGTGCCAGCAGTTCCGCAGCTGGAAACACCATATATTTT
abundance: NA; len: 15; j_gene: TRBJ1-6; v_gene: TRBV28; d_gene: NA; CDR3aa: CATLWESSYNSPLHF; CDR3nt: TGTGCCACCCTTTGGGAGAGCTCCTATAATTCACCCCTCCACTTT
abundance: NA; len: 15; j_gene: TRBJ1-1; v_gene: TRBV13; d_gene: NA; CDR3aa: CASSLEGDRGTEAFF; CDR3nt: TGTGCCAGCAGCTTAGAGGGGGACCGAGGCACTGAAGCTTTCTTT
abundance: NA; len: 13; j_gene: TRBJ1-1; v_gene: TRBV11-3; d_gene: TRBD1; CDR3aa: CATPGQGDTEAFF; CDR3nt: TGTGCCACCCCCGGACAGGGGGACACTGAAGCTTTCTTT
abundance: NA; len: 13; j_gene: TRBJ2-7; v_gene: TRBV19; d_gene: NA; CDR3aa: CASSMTRSYEQYF; CDR3nt: TGTGCCAGTAGTATGACACGCTCCTACGAGCAGTACTTC
abundance: NA; len: 15; j_gene: TRBJ2-6; v_gene: TRBV10-3; d_gene: NA; CDR3aa: CAISDVWAGANVLTF; CDR3nt: TGTGCCATCAGTGATGTCTGGGCCGGGGCCAACGTCCTGACTTTC
abundance: NA; len: 14; j_gene: TRBJ2-2; v_gene: TRBV4-3; d_gene: TRBD1; CDR3aa: CASSLAQGAGELFF; CDR3nt: TGCGCCAGCAGCCTTGCCCAGGGGGCCGGGGAGCTGTTTTTT
abundance: few; len: 15; j_gene: TRBJ2-7; v_gene: TRBV19; d_gene: NA; CDR3aa: CASSIAGNVYGEQYF; CDR3nt: TGTGCCAGTAGTATAGCGGGGAACGTCTACGGGGAGCAGTACTTC
abundance: NA; len: 15; j_gene: TRBJ2-7; v_gene: TRBV5-1; d_gene: TRBD2; CDR3aa: CASSLGRGGLEEQYF; CDR3nt: TGCGCCAGCAGCTTGGGGCGGGGGGGCCTGGAGGAGCAGTACTTC
abundance: NA; len: 15; j_gene: TRBJ2-3; v_gene: TRBV5-1; d_gene: TRBD2; CDR3aa: CASSLSGSSSDTQYF; CDR3nt: TGCGCCAGCAGCCTGAGCGGGAGTAGCTCAGATACGCAGTATTTT
abundance: NA; len: 17; j_gene: TRBJ1-5; v_gene: TRBV2; d_gene: TRBD1; CDR3aa: CASSHYQGQGANQPQHF; CDR3nt: TGTGCCAGCAGTCACTACCAAGGACAGGGGGCCAATCAGCCCCAGCATTTT
abundance: NA; len: 14; j_gene: TRBJ2-3; v_gene: TRBV30; d_gene: TRBD2; CDR3aa: CAWESSGTGNTQYF; CDR3nt: TGTGCCTGGGAATCTAGCGGGACTGGAAATACGCAGTATTTT
abundance: NA; len: 13; j_gene: TRBJ2-7; v_gene: TRBV12-3/TRBV12-4; d_gene: NA; CDR3aa: CASSLVAGSEQYF; CDR3nt: TGTGCCAGCAGTTTAGTGGCGGGGAGTGAGCAGTACTTC
abundance: NA; len: 13; j_gene: TRBJ2-7; v_gene: TRBV10-3; d_gene: NA; CDR3aa: CAIRSTENSTQYF; CDR3nt: TGTGCCATCAGGTCGACAGAGAATAGCACTCAGTACTTC
abundance: NA; len: 15; j_gene: TRBJ2-1; v_gene: TRBV19; d_gene: NA; CDR3aa: CASSIILSSYNEQFF; CDR3nt: TGTGCCAGTAGTATTATACTAAGCTCCTACAATGAGCAGTTCTTC
abundance: NA; len: 13; j_gene: TRBJ2-7; v_gene: TRBV5-8; d_gene: NA; CDR3aa: CASTTGVGGEQYF; CDR3nt: TGTGCCAGCACCACTGGTGTTGGAGGTGAGCAGTACTTC